The subject of this entry is one T cell receptor (beta chain). Its antigen is as yet unknown. Individuals who donated were healthy Caucasians from Russia aged 6 to 90. The source of the sample is a study of blood T cells in healthy people across ages. As for the study in general: In model experiments, template switching was able to capture about one barcoded beta molecule for every two T cells that were present.

Sample-barcoded 5' priming and a J-beta primer mix drove a second PCR of roughly 6 to 12 cycles. TCRdb redid the calling of the 5' RACE reads with MiXCR, one entry per CDR3 protein. The sample gives almost 1 million distinct CDR3 sequences, around 54% of which show up once; over 20% is in the top ten. The V gene's germline CDR1 is MDHEN and CDR2 SYDVKM. V lost 2 bases, J lost 5 bases, and 9 bases lay in between. The CDR3 has 13 amino acids. Findings and limits, study-wide: Across samples, TCR beta diversity tracked strongly with naive T cell percentage. When set beside aged donors, long-lived donors presented more naive CD4+ cells and higher diversity.

This sequence originates from a woman aged 60-70 years in good health. This sequence joins TRBV28 and TRBJ2-5; D remains ambiguous. Sequenced: blood. CDR3 sequence reads: CASSLKVGETQYF. As DNA, the CDR3 is TGTGCCAGCAGTTTAAAAGTGGGGGAGACCCAGTACTTC.